The clone carrying this T cell receptor beta chain was recorded only once. The entry originates in a study of blood T cell repertoires in COVID-19. About the research overall: COVID-19 samples from acute and convalescent phases originated in the United States, Italy and Spain. The cDNA or gDNA used as material had been derived from T cells, B-cell-depleted T cells, or PBMCs.

A Seattle source enrolled patients during active infection and followed them longitudinally. As handled by the study authors: Nucleated cell number was recorded as an estimate derived from reference gene primer amplification. Assay used: immunoSEQ multiplex PCR; TCRdb lists only in-frame clones, some missing. Clonal size and the V and J genes are those of that table, whereas D and trimming came from the DNA. This sample yields 50,000 or so clones, of which 70% to 85% are seen a single time; 11% belongs to the top ten. V shed 6 bases and J shed 0 bases, with 12 bases lying between them. The CDR3 is 15 residues long. The germline V gene encodes CDR1 WNHNN and CDR2 SYGVQD (reference sequence).

The receptor comes from a man aged 80 or over with COVID-19, enrolled during active disease. The V gene is TRBV10-1, the J gene TRBJ2-1; tentatively, D is TRBD1 (6 bases). The sample was peripheral blood. Here the CDR3 reads CASSGQTSSYNEQFF. CDR3 DNA sequence: TGCGCCAGCAGCGGACAGACCAGCTCCTACAATGAGCAGTTCTTC.